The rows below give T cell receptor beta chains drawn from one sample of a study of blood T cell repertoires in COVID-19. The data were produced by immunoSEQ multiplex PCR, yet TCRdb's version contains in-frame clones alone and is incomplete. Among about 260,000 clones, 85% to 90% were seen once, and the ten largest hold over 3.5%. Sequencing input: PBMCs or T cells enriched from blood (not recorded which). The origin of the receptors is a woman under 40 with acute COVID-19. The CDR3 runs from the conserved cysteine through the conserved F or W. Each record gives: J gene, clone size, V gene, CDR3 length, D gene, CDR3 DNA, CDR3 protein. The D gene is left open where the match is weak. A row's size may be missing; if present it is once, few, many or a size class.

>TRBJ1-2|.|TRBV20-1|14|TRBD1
TGCAGTGCTAGTCCCGGGACAGCTAACTATGGCTACACCTTC
CSASPGTANYGYTF
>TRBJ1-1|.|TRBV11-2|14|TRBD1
TGTGCCAGCAGCACGGACAGGGGTGGAACTGAAGCTTTCTTT
CASSTDRGGTEAFF
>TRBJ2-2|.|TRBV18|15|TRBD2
TGTGCCAGCTCACGCGGACTAGCGGGAGAAGGGGAGCTGTTTTTT
CASSRGLAGEGELFF
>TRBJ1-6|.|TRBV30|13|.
TGTGCCTGCCTCGTGGAGACTAATTCACCCCTCCACTTT
CACLVETNSPLHF
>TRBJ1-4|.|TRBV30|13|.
TGTGCCTGGAGTACCGGAACTAATGAAAAACTGTTTTTT
CAWSTGTNEKLFF
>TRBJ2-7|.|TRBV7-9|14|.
TGTGCCAGCAGCTCGGACAGTGTGGACTACGAGCAGTACTTC
CASSSDSVDYEQYF
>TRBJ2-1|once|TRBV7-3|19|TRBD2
TGTGCCAGCAGCCTTAGCGGTCCCCTAGCGGGAGGGATAACCAATGAGCAGTTCTTC
CASSLSGPLAGGITNEQFF
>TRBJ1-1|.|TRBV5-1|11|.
TGCGCCAGCAGCGACGGTCCGGGAGCTTTCTTT
CASSDGPGAFF
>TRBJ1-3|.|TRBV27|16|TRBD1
TGTGCCAGCAGTTCGACCCGGACAGGGTCTGGAAACACCATATATTTT
CASSSTRTGSGNTIYF
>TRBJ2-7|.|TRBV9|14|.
TGTGCCAGCAGCGCCGGGGTTAATATGTACGAGCAGTACTTC
CASSAGVNMYEQYF
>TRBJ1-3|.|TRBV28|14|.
TGTGCCAGCAGTTTTCCCGACAGTGGTAACACCATATATTTT
CASSFPDSGNTIYF
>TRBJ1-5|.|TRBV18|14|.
TGTGCCAGCTCACAATTGGCATTTTCTCAGCCCCAGCATTTT
CASSQLAFSQPQHF
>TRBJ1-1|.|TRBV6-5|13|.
TGTGCCAGCAGGCTAACCCGGGACACTGAAGCTTTCTTT
CASRLTRDTEAFF
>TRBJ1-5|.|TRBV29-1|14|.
TGCAGCGTTGAAGTCGGGGGGAACAATCAGCCCCAGCATTTT
CSVEVGGNNQPQHF
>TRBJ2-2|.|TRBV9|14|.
TGTGCCAGCAGCAGGGACTCCAACACCGGGGAGCTGTTTTTT
CASSRDSNTGELFF
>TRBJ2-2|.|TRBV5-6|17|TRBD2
TGTGCCAGCAGCTTTACCGGGACTAGCGCGAACACCGGGGAGCTGTTTTTT
CASSFTGTSANTGELFF
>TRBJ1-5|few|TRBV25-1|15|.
TGTGCCAGCAGTGAATCAGGGGAAATTGGGCAGCCCCAGCATTTT
CASSESGEIGQPQHF
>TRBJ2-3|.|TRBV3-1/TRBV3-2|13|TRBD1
TGTGCCAGCAGTTCGACAGGGGAGGATACGCAGTATTTT
CASSSTGEDTQYF
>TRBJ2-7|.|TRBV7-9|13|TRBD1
TGTGCCAGCAGTCGCACAGGGGGCTACGAGCAGTACTTC
CASSRTGGYEQYF
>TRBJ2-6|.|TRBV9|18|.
TGTGCCAGCAGCCCTCCAGGACAGTTGAACTCTGGGGCCAACGTCCTGACTTTC
CASSPPGQLNSGANVLTF
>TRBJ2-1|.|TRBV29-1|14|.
TGCAGCGTTGGCGGCGGAAGCTCCTACAATGAGCAGTTCTTC
CSVGGGSSYNEQFF
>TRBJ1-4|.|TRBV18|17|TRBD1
TGTGCCAGCTCCCCCGGGACAGGGGGCCTGGGTAATGAAAAACTGTTTTTT
CASSPGTGGLGNEKLFF
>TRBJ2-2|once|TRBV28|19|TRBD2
TGTGCCAGCAGACCCTCGACCGGGACTAGCCAATCGAACACCGGGGAGCTGTTTTTT
CASRPSTGTSQSNTGELFF
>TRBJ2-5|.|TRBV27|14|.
TGTGCCAGCAGTTTATACCCCTCCAGGGAGACCCAGTACTTC
CASSLYPSRETQYF
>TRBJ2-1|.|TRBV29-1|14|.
TGCAGCGTCGTAGCCCTTCACGGGGACAATGAGCAGTTCTTC
CSVVALHGDNEQFF
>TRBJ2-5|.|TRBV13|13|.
TGTGCCAGCAGCTTCACCGGTCAAGAGACCCAGTACTTC
CASSFTGQETQYF
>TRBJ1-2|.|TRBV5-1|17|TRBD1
TGCGCCAGCAGCTTGGAAATTGGGACAGCGTACTCCTATGGCTACACCTTC
CASSLEIGTAYSYGYTF
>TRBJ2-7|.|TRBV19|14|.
TGTGCCAGTAGTATAGTCAGCGCATCAGTCGAGCAGTACTTC
CASSIVSASVEQYF
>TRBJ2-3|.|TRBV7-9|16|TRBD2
TGTGCCAGCAGCCCTCCTAGCGGGAGAGACACAGATACGCAGTATTTT
CASSPPSGRDTDTQYF
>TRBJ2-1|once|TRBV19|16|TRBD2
TGTGCCAGTGCTCCCTTAGCGGGAGGGTCCTACAATGAGCAGTTCTTC
CASAPLAGGSYNEQFF
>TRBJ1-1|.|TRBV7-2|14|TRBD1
TGTGCCAGCAGCCGGGACAGCCTGAACACTGAAGCTTTCTTT
CASSRDSLNTEAFF
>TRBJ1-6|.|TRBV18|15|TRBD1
TGTGCCAGCTCACCACCGACAGGGGGGCAAGGATCCCTCCACTTT
CASSPPTGGQGSLHF
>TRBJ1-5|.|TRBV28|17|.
TGTGCCAGCAGTTCCCGGGGGTATCAACGGTTAGATCAGCCCCAGCATTTT
CASSSRGYQRLDQPQHF
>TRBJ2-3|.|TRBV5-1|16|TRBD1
TGCGCCAGCAGCTCGGGGTCCGGGACAGTAGCAGATACGCAGTATTTT
CASSSGSGTVADTQYF
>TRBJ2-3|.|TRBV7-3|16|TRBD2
TGTGCCAGCAGCCCCGGGGGGGACTACTACACAGATACGCAGTATTTT
CASSPGGDYYTDTQYF
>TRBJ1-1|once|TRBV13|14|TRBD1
TGTGCCAGCAGCCTCCGACAGGGGGCATCTGAAGCTTTCTTT
CASSLRQGASEAFF
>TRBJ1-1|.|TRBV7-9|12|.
TGTGCCAGCAGCTTCCACACCACTGAAGCTTTCTTT
CASSFHTTEAFF
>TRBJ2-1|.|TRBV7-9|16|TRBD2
TGTGCCAGCAGCTATCCGGGACTAGCAGACTACAATGAGCAGTTCTTC
CASSYPGLADYNEQFF
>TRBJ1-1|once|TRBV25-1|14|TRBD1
TGTGCCAGCAGACAGACAGGGTTGAACACTGAAGCTTTCTTT
CASRQTGLNTEAFF
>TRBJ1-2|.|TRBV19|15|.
TGTGCCAGTAGTCTCCGGACTGTATCTAACTATGGCTACACCTTC
CASSLRTVSNYGYTF
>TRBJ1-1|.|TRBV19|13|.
TGTGCCAGTAAGGATAGGAGCAACACTGAAGCTTTCTTT
CASKDRSNTEAFF
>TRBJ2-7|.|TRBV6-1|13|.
TGTGCCAGCAGTGAACTGAGGGCCCTGGAGCAGTACTTC
CASSELRALEQYF
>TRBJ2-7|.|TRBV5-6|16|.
TGTGCCAGCAGGCTATTAGGGGACTCCCAGCATTACGAGCAGTACTTC
CASRLLGDSQHYEQYF
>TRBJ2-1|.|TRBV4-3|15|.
TGCGCCAGCAGCCAGTCGACTGCTCACTACAATGAGCAGTTCTTC
CASSQSTAHYNEQFF
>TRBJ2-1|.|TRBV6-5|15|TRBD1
TGTGCCAGCAGTTCCACAGGGGGCGTTTTAGCGGGGCAGTTCTTC
CASSSTGGVLAGQFF
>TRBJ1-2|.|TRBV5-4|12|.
TGTGCCAGCAGCTTGGACAGGGCGGACTACACCTTC
CASSLDRADYTF
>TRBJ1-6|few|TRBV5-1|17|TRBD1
TGCGCCAGCAGCCGGCATGGGACAGGGGAAACTAATTCACCCCTCCACTTT
CASSRHGTGETNSPLHF
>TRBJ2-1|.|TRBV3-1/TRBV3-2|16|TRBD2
TGTGCCAGCAGGTATAAGGGACTAGCGGGAGTAACTGAGCAGTTCTTC
CASRYKGLAGVTEQFF
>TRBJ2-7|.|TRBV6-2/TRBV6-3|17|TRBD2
TGTGCCAGCAGTTACTCGCCTAGCGGGAAAGGGACCTACGAGCAGTACTTC
CASSYSPSGKGTYEQYF
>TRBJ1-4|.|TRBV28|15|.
TGTGCCAGCAGCAGACATCGGGGGACTAATGAAAAACTGTTTTTT
CASSRHRGTNEKLFF
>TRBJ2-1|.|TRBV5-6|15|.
TGTGCCAGCAGCTTGGTGGGCCAGGCGGGAAATGAGCAGTTCTTC
CASSLVGQAGNEQFF
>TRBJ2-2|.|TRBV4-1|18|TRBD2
TGCGCCAGCAGCCAAGTGAATAGCGGGAGGGCCGGAACCGGGGAGCTGTTTTTT
CASSQVNSGRAGTGELFF
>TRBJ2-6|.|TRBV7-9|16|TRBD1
TGTGCCAGCACCCACCAGGGGGCGTACGGGGCCAACGTCCTGACTTTC
CASTHQGAYGANVLTF
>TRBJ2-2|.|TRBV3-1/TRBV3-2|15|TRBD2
TGTGCCAGCAGCCTCACTAGCGGGAGGGCCGGGGAGCTGTTTTTT
CASSLTSGRAGELFF
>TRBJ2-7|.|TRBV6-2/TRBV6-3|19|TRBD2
TGTGCCAGCAGTTACTCTGCGGACAAGCTCGGGACTAGCGTCGACGAGCAGTACTTC
CASSYSADKLGTSVDEQYF
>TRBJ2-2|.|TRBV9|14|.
TGTGCCAGCAGCCAGGAGGCGCCGGGCAGGGAGCTGTTTTTT
CASSQEAPGRELFF
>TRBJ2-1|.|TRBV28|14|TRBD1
TGTGCCAGCAGTCAGGGACAGAGAAACAATGAGCAGTTCTTC
CASSQGQRNNEQFF
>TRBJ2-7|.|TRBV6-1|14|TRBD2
TGTGCCAGCAGTGATGGTAGCGGGCCGCTCGAGCAGTACTTC
CASSDGSGPLEQYF
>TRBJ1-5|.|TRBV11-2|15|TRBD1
TGTGCCAGCAGCTTAACAGGGGGCTTCGATCAGCCCCAGCATTTT
CASSLTGGFDQPQHF
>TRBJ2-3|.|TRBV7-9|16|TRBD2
TGTGCCAGCAGCCTTCCAGCTAGCGGTCGGGCAGATACGCAGTATTTT
CASSLPASGRADTQYF